One sample yielded the 26 T cell receptor beta chains listed below, sequenced in a study of blood T cell repertoires in COVID-19. Profiling relied on immunoSEQ multiplex PCR, and the TCRdb table lists in-frame clones only, not all of them. The data show 250,000 to 300,000 clones, more than 75% seen once. The source material was peripheral blood. The receptors were sampled from a woman in her sixties with COVID-19, enrolled during active disease.

The chain couples TRBV28 to TRBJ1-5; 9 bases fit TRBD1. Per the germline V gene, CDR1 is MDHEN and CDR2 is SYDVKM. There are 11 residues in the CDR3. V shed 6 bases and J 12 bases; nucleotides not matched to a gene: 3. In nucleotides, the CDR3 is TGTGCCAGCAGAGGACAGGGGAACCAGCATTTT. Encoded protein: CASRGQGNQHF.

The chain links TRBV4-2 to TRBJ2-1, with D possibly TRBD2 on 5 matching bases. The V end lost 4 bases, the J end lost 2 bases, and 12 bases lay between the germline ends. CDR3 length equals 15 residues. Germline V gene sequence: CDR1 LGHNA, CDR2 YNFKEQ. CDR3 DNA sequence: TGTGCCAGCAGCCTTGGACTGCTGGCCTACAATGAGCAGTTCTTC. It translates to CASSLGLLAYNEQFF.

The rearrangement links TRBV7-9 to TRBJ1-3; possible D gene TRBD1, 6 bases. The V gene's germline CDR1 is SEHNR and CDR2 FQNEAQ (reference sequence). V was shortened by 5 bases and J by 2 bases, with 13 bases between the two germline ends. The CDR3 is 15 amino acids. The CDR3 region is CASSRGGDPGNTIYF. Written as DNA, the CDR3 is TGTGCCAGCAGCCGAGGGGGGGATCCTGGAAACACCATATATTTT.

The CDR3 nucleotides are TGTGCCAGCACCGGGGCAGGGGACCATGAAGCTTTCTTT. It encodes CASTGAGDHEAFF. J is TRBJ1-1 and V is TRBV18, with D perhaps matching TRBD1 (6 bases). The length of the CDR3 is 13 residues. CDR1 and CDR2 (germline): KGHSH, LQKENI. Trimming removed 8 bases from V and 7 bases from J, with 17 bases in between.

Points on this clone: Other DNA sequences in the sample encode the same CDR3. The V call is TRBV12-3 or TRBV12-4, the J call TRBJ1-1, with D maybe TRBD1 (6 bases). The germline V and J ends were trimmed by 2 bases and 4 bases, with 8 bases remaining between them. There are 13 residues in the CDR3. The CDR3 sequence is CASSLMGATEAFF. The CDR3 DNA sequence: TGTGCCAGCAGTTTAATGGGGGCCACTGAAGCTTTCTTT.

In regard to this clone: Other DNA sequences within the sample encode an identical CDR3. This rearrangement joins TRBV4-1 to TRBJ2-5, with 10 bases lining up with TRBD1. The germline CDR1 and CDR2 sequences are MGHRA and YSYEKL. The junction had 5 bases not matched to a gene; V was cut back by 0 bases and J by 4 bases. CDR3 size: 16 residues. CDR3: CASSQDRDRGRETQYF. In DNA form, the CDR3 reads TGCGCCAGCAGCCAAGACCGGGACAGGGGACGAGAGACCCAGTACTTC.

The CDR3 loop reads CASSKRTGGSASGRGSYEQYF. For the CDR3, the DNA is TGCGCCAGCAGCAAAAGGACAGGGGGGTCGGCTAGCGGGAGGGGATCCTACGAGCAGTACTTC. The chain links TRBV5-1 to TRBJ2-7, with 12 bases matching TRBD2. Germline loops: CDR1 SGHRS, CDR2 YFSETQ. CDR3 length: 21 amino acids. V shed 4 bases and J 1 base; nucleotides not matched to a gene: 21.

The chain links TRBV27 to TRBJ1-5; 12 positions agree with TRBD1. V was pared by 4 bases and J by 1 base, with 2 bases of the junction left unmatched. Germline CDR1 MNHEY, CDR2 SMNVEV (reference sequence). There are 16 residues in the CDR3. The CDR3 sequence is CASSWGQGASNQPQHF. DNA of the CDR3: TGTGCCAGCAGTTGGGGACAGGGGGCAAGCAATCAGCCCCAGCATTTT.

This clone came up once. V gene TRBV5-6 combines with J gene TRBJ1-1; D is ambiguous. Germline values: CDR1 SGHDT, CDR2 YYEEEE. The CDR3 is 14 residues long. Trimming removed 0 bases from V and 0 bases from J, with 6 bases in between. The CDR3 sequence: CASSLAAVNTEAFF. DNA of the CDR3: TGTGCCAGCAGCTTGGCCGCAGTGAACACTGAAGCTTTCTTT.

The chain uses TRBV6-4 and TRBJ2-7, with D tentatively TRBD2 (5 bases). V shed 2 bases and J shed 6 bases, with 17 bases lying between them. Germline CDR1 reads MRHNA; CDR2 reads SNTAGT. CDR3 length: 15 amino acids. This chain's CDR3 is CASSDASKSVCEQYF. The CDR3 coding sequence is TGTGCCAGCAGTGACGCTAGCAAATCCGTTTGCGAGCAGTACTTC.

This clone has more than one count but fewer than ten. The chain carries TRBV28 and TRBJ2-1; the D is unclear. Germline V gives CDR1 MDHEN, CDR2 SYDVKM. The CDR3 runs to 12 residues. Trimming left V 4 bases short and J 4 bases short, with 5 bases between. The CDR3 reads CASSSEYNEQFF. The CDR3 coding sequence is TGTGCCAGCAGTTCCGAGTACAATGAGCAGTTCTTC.

The chain couples TRBV7-2 to TRBJ1-2, with D possibly being TRBD1 (5 bases). Germline CDR1 and CDR2: SGHTA and FQGNSA. Trimming left V 0 bases short and J 7 bases short, with 15 bases between. The CDR3 has 15 amino acids. CDR3 in amino acids: CASSLAGWGEGGYTF. CDR3 coding DNA: TGTGCCAGCAGCTTAGCGGGGTGGGGGGAAGGTGGCTACACCTTC.

The gene calls are TRBV4-1 and TRBJ1-1; the match to TRBD1 covers 9 bases. The V segment lost 2 bases and the J segment 4 bases; nucleotides outside the gene matches: 5. This CDR3 has 15 residues. The germline CDR1 and CDR2 sequences are MGHRA and YSYEKL. The CDR3 sequence is CASSQRGQGFTEAFF. Here the CDR3 DNA reads TGCGCCAGCAGCCAACGGGGACAGGGCTTCACTGAAGCTTTCTTT.

The V call is TRBV10-3, the J call TRBJ1-2; TRBD1 agrees at 8 bases. Unmatched junction bases numbered 2, after V lost 1 base and J lost 4 bases. The CDR3 covers 14 residues. Germline CDR1 and CDR2: ENHRY and SYGVKD. CDR3 region: CAISEFGQGYGYTF. In nucleotides, the CDR3 is TGTGCCATCAGTGAGTTTGGACAGGGCTATGGCTACACCTTC.

The chain combines TRBV7-3 with TRBJ2-3; 8 positions match TRBD2. From germline, CDR1 is SGHTA and CDR2 FQGTGA. The length of the CDR3 is 17 residues. The V gene end was trimmed by 5 bases and the J gene end by 2 bases; junction bases not matched to a gene: 12. CDR3 residues: CASSRSSGTPFTDTQYF. The CDR3 DNA is TGTGCCAGCAGCCGTAGTAGCGGGACACCCTTCACAGATACGCAGTATTTT. Together with reference TRBV7-3 and TRBJ2-3, the CDR3 gives the full variable domain: GAGVSQTPSNKVTEKGKYVELRCDPISGHTALYWYRQSLGQGPEFLIYFQGTGAADDSGLPNDRFFAVRPEGSVSTLKIQRTERGDSAVYLCASSRSSGTPFTDTQYFGPGTRLTVL.

The V gene is TRBV28, the J gene TRBJ2-2; TRBD1 matches 10 bases. J lost 7 bases, V lost 4 bases, and 9 bases had no gene match. This CDR3 has 16 amino acids. Germline CDR1 is MDHEN and CDR2 is SYDVKM. The CDR3 loop is CASSSPGTGELGELFF. CDR3 nucleotides: TGTGCCAGCAGTTCCCCCGGGACAGGGGAACTCGGGGAGCTGTTTTTT.

This clone turned up a few times. V and J are TRBV7-2 and TRBJ1-2, with a tentative D call TRBD1 (6 bases). The V and J ends lost 5 bases and 4 bases respectively, with 14 bases between them. This CDR3 is built from 14 residues. Per germline, CDR1 SGHTA and CDR2 FQGNSA. CDR3 nucleotide sequence: TGTGCCAGCAGCGCTAGGGGGGGCACCTATGGCTACACCTTC. Its translation: CASSARGGTYGYTF.

The chain combines TRBV7-2 with TRBJ2-1, with 7 bases that match TRBD2. This CDR3 has 15 residues. Germline trimming cut 1 base from V and 6 bases from J; bases unmatched to any gene: 6. Germline V gene lookup returns CDR1 SGHTA and CDR2 FQGNSA. CDR3 sequence (DNA): TGTGCCAGCAGCTTAGGCGGGAGTACGTTCAATGAGCAGTTCTTC. Its translation: CASSLGGSTFNEQFF.

The V gene is TRBV20-1, the J gene TRBJ2-3, with 9 bases lining up with TRBD2. The ends lost 3 bases at V and 4 bases at J; junction bases unmatched: 14. CDR3 length: 17 amino acids. Germline CDR1 is DFQATT and CDR2 is SNEGSKA (reference sequence). As DNA, the CDR3 is TGCAGTGCTAGTTTGGGGTTGGCTAGCGGGACTCCAGATACGCAGTATTTT. Translation gives CSASLGLASGTPDTQYF.

As to this clone: The sample carries other DNA sequences with the same CDR3. The chain has TRBV6-1 and TRBJ2-7; 7 nucleotides align to TRBD2. The CDR3 is 15 amino acids. Germline CDR1 is MNHNS and CDR2 is SASEGT. The junction had 6 bases not matched to a gene; V was cut back by 0 bases and J by 4 bases. The CDR3 DNA reads as TGTGCCAGCAGTGAAGCCCAGGGCGGGAGTTACGAGCAGTACTTC. Protein: CASSEAQGGSYEQYF.

The chain carries TRBV30 and TRBJ1-6; tentatively, D is TRBD1 (6 bases). The CDR3 covers 17 residues. Trimming removed 0 bases from V and 0 bases from J, with 12 bases in between. Germline V CDR1 and CDR2: GTSNPN, SVGIG (reference sequence). CDR3 coding DNA: TGTGCCTGGAGTGTAAGGGGGTCCAGCTCCTATAATTCACCCCTCCACTTT. It codes for CAWSVRGSSSYNSPLHF.

The chain uses TRBV6-5 and TRBJ1-1; unclear D gene. The CDR3 runs to 14 residues. Trimming cost V 6 bases and J 6 bases, with 17 bases left between them. Germline V gene sequence: CDR1 MNHEY, CDR2 SVGAGI. The CDR3, as DNA: TGTGCCAGCAGATCCAGCGGTCGACGGGCTGAAGCTTTCTTT. Translated, it gives CASRSSGRRAEAFF.

V usage is TRBV5-1 and J usage is TRBJ2-3, with D maybe TRBD1 (6 bases). The V and J ends lost 0 bases and 9 bases respectively, with 11 bases between them. The CDR3 has 13 residues. Per germline, CDR1 SGHRS and CDR2 YFSETQ. This chain's CDR3 is CASSLDGTYTQYF. CDR3 DNA: TGCGCCAGCAGCTTGGATGGGACATACACGCAGTATTTT.

The chain has TRBV3-1 (or the pseudogene TRBV3-2) and TRBJ1-1; 7 bases fit TRBD1. CDR3 size: 13 residues. V dropped 1 base and J dropped 10; count of bases not matched to a gene: 6. CDR1 and CDR2 (germline): LGHDT, YNNKEL (reference sequence). This chain's CDR3 is CASSQGQGLGAFF. CDR3 DNA sequence: TGTGCCAGCAGCCAAGGACAGGGACTGGGAGCTTTCTTT.

The chain links TRBV7-8 to TRBJ2-7; TRBD1 aligns across 10 bases. V gave up 6 bases and J gave up 2 bases; unmatched junction bases: 7. This CDR3 is built from 15 residues. The germline V gene encodes CDR1 SGHVS and CDR2 FQNEAQ. The CDR3 coding sequence is TGTGCCAGCAGGGGCGGACAGGGGGTGACCTACGAGCAGTACTTC. Translating gives CASRGGQGVTYEQYF.

This chain uses TRBV7-2 with TRBJ1-1; the D gene is possibly TRBD1 (5 bases). CDR3 length equals 14 residues. Per the germline V gene, CDR1 is SGHTA and CDR2 is FQGNSA. Deletions cut 2 bases from V and 4 bases from J, with 11 bases between. CDR3 residues: CASSLQPGGTEAFF. In DNA form, the CDR3 reads TGTGCCAGCAGCTTACAACCGGGGGGCACTGAAGCTTTCTTT.